This entry features one T cell receptor (beta chain) sequence. Only in-frame clones appear in the TCRdb table, and some are missing; sequencing was by immunoSEQ multiplex PCR. Here the sample spans about 1.1 million clones, 60% to 80% being singletons. These data come from a study of shared clonotypes between healthy human individuals. Germline CDR1 reads SGHTA; CDR2 reads FQGTGA. Unmatched junction bases numbered 11, after V lost 5 bases and J lost 10 bases. The CDR3 runs 17 residues. This receptor was obtained from a man between 18 and 29 years old in good health. Some clones in this sample may be carry-over from other donors' samples. Sequencing input: memory CD4+ T cells from PBMCs. Subset noted: CD45RA-negative fraction. The V and J genes are TRBV7-3 and TRBJ2-1; the match to TRBD2 covers 16 bases. The CDR3 loop reads CASSTGTSGRAGGEQFF. For the CDR3, the DNA is TGTGCCAGCAGCACCGGGACTAGCGGGAGGGCCGGCGGGGAGCAGTTCTTC.